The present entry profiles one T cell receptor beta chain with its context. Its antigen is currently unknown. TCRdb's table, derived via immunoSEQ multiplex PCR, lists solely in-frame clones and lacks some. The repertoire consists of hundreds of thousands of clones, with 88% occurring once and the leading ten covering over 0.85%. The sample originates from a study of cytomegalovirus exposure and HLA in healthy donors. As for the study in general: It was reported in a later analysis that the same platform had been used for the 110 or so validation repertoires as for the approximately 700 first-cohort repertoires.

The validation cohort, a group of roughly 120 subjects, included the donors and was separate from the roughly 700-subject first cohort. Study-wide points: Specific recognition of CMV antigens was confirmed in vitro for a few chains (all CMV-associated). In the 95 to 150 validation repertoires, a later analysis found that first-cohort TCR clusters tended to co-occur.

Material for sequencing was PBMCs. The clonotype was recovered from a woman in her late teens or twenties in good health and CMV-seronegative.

The CDR3 loop reads CASSLEGGADTQYF. The CDR3 region has the DNA TGTGCCAGCAGCTTGGAAGGGGGGGCAGATACGCAGTATTTT. The V call is TRBV5-4, the J call TRBJ2-3; TRBD2 is a possible D gene (7 bases). V gave up 0 bases and J gave up 4 bases, with 9 bases separating them. The CDR3 runs 14 residues. Germline values: CDR1 SGHNT, CDR2 YYREEE (reference sequence).